The 4 T cell receptor beta chains listed next were all sequenced from one sample in a study of beta chain features in type 1 diabetes. Investigators reverse transcribed all isolated RNA, so they sequenced expressed TCRB transcripts. TCRdb's copy holds only in-frame clones and misses some; the assay was immunoSEQ multiplex PCR. The table has over 100,000 clones, roughly 43% seen once. Sequencing was performed on stem cell memory CD4+ T cells from blood. Source of these receptors: a woman aged 18-30 years in good health.

This clone was observed once. The chain links TRBV7-6 to TRBJ2-1; the match to TRBD2 covers 11 bases. This CDR3 contains 16 residues. Unmatched junction bases numbered 3, after V lost 5 bases and J lost 0 bases. The V gene's germline CDR1 is SGHVS and CDR2 FNYEAQ. As DNA, the CDR3 is TGTGCCAGCAGCCGTAGCGGGAGGGGCTCCTACAATGAGCAGTTCTTC. It translates to CASSRSGRGSYNEQFF.

This rearrangement joins TRBV4-1 to TRBJ2-5, with TRBD2 matching over 11 bases. The V and J ends lost 2 bases and 2 bases, in that order; junction bases with no gene match: 4. CDR3 length: 16 residues. In germline, CDR1 is MGHRA, CDR2 YSYEKL. CDR3 coding DNA: TGCGCCAGCAGCCAACGCAGGACTAGCGGGCAAGAGACCCAGTACTTC. This sequence encodes CASSQRRTSGQETQYF.

This clone has more than one count but fewer than ten. J is TRBJ1-1 and V is TRBV18; D perhaps matches TRBD1 (5 bases). The germline V gene has CDR1 KGHSH and CDR2 LQKENI. V lost 3 bases and J 3 bases, leaving 17 bases between the germline ends. This CDR3 is built from 16 residues. CDR3 DNA sequence: TGTGCCAGCTCACCTGCGACCCGGGGGATGTACACTGAAGCTTTCTTT. This codes for CASSPATRGMYTEAFF.

This clone was seen only a few times. The rearrangement uses TRBV5-5 and TRBJ2-5; 11 bases line up with TRBD1. CDR1 is SGHKS, CDR2 YYEKEE, per germline (reference sequence). This CDR3 comprises 16 residues. After removal of 0 bases from V and 1 base from J, the junction contained 2 bases not matched to a gene. CDR3 in amino acids: CASSLGDRGSQETQYF. In DNA, the CDR3 is TGTGCCAGCAGCTTGGGGGACAGGGGGAGCCAAGAGACCCAGTACTTC. Based on the CDR3 plus reference TRBV5-5 and TRBJ2-5, the full variable domain is DAGVTQSPTHLIKTRGQQVTLRCSPISGHKSVSWYQQVLGQGPQFIFQYYEKEERGRGNFPDRFSARQFPNYSSELNVNALLLGDSALYLCASSLGDRGSQETQYFGPGTRLLVL.